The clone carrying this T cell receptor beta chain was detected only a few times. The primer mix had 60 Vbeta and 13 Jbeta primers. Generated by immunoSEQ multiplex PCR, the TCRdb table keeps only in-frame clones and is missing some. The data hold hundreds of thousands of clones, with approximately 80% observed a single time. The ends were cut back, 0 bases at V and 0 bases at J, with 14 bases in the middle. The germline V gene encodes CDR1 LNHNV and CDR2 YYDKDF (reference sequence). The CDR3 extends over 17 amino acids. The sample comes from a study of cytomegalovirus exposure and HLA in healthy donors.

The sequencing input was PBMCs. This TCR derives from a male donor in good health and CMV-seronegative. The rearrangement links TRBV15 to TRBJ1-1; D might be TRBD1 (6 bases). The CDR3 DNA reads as TGTGCCACCAGCAGAGATCCCCCAGGGGCTTTGAACACTGAAGCTTTCTTT. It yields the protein CATSRDPPGALNTEAFF.